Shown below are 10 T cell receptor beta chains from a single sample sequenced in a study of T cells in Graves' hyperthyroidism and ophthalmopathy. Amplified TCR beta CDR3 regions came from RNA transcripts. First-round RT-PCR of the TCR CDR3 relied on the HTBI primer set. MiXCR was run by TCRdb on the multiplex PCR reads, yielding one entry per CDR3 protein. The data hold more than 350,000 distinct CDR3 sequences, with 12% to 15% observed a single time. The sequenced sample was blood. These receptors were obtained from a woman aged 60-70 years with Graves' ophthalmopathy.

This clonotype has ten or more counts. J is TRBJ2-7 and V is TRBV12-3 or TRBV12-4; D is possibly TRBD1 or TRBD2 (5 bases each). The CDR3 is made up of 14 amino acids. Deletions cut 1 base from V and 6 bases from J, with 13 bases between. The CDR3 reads CASSLVPGTPEQYF. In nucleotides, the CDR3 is TGTGCCAGCAGTTTAGTCCCCGGGACGCCCGAGCAGTACTTC.

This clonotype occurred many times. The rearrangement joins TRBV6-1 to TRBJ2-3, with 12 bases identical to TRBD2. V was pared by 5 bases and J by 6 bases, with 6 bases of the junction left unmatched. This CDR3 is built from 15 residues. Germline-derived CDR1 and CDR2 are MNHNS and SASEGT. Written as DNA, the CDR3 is TGTGCCAGCAGTCGACTAGCGGGAGATGGTGATACGCAGTATTTT. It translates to CASSRLAGDGDTQYF.

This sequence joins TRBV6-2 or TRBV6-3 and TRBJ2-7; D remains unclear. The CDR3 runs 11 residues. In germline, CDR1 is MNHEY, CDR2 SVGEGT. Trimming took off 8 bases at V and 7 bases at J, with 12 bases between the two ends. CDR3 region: CASATLAEQYF. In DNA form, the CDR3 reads TGTGCCAGCGCAACCCTGGCGGAGCAGTACTTC.

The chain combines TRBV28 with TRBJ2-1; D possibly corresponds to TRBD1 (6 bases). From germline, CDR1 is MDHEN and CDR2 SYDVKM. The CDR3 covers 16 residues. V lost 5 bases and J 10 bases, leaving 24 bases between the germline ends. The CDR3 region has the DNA TGTGCCAGCAGTCCCCTTGGACAGTTGGTTAATGTGGAGCAGTTCTTC. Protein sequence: CASSPLGQLVNVEQFF.

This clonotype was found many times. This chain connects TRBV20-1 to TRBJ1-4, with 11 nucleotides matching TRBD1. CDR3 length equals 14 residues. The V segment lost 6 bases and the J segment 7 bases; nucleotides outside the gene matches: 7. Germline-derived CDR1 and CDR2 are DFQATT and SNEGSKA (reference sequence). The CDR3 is CSAIPGTGGEKLFF. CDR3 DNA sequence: TGCAGTGCCATCCCCGGGACAGGGGGTGAAAAACTGTTTTTT.

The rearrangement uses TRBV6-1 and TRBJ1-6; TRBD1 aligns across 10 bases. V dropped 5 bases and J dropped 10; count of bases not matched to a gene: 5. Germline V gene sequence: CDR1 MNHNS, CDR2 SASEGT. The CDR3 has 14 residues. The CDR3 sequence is CASSPGQGVSPLHF. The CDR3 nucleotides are TGTGCCAGCAGTCCTGGACAGGGGGTGTCACCCCTCCACTTT.

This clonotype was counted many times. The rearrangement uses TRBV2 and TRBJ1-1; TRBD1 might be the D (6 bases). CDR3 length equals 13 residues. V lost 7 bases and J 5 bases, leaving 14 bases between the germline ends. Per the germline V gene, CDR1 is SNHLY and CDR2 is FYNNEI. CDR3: CASIGGRWTEAFF. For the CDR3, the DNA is TGTGCCAGCATTGGGGGGCGATGGACTGAAGCTTTCTTT.

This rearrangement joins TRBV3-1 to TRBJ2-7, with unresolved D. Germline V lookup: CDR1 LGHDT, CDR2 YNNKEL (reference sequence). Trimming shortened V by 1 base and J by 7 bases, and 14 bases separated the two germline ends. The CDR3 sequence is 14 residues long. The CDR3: CASSQGVGLWEQYF. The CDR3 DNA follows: TGTGCCAGCAGCCAAGGAGTAGGTCTGTGGGAGCAGTACTTC.

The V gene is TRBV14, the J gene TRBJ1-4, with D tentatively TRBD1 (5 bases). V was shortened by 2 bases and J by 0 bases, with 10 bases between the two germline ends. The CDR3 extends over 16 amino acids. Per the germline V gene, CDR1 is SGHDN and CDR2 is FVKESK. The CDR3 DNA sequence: TGTGCCAGCAGCCAATTCGGGGGTGCAACTAATGAAAAACTGTTTTTT. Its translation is CASSQFGGATNEKLFF. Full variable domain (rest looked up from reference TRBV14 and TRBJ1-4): EAGVTQFPSHSVIEKGQTVTLRCDPISGHDNLYWYRRVMGKEIKFLLHFVKESKQDESGMPNNRFLAERTGGTYSTLKVQPAELEDSGVYFCASSQFGGATNEKLFFGSGTQLSVL.

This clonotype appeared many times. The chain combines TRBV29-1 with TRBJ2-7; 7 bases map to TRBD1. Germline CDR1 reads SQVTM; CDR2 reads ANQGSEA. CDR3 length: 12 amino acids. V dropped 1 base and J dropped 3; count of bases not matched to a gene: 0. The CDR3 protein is CSVEGQGYEQYF. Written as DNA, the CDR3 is TGCAGCGTTGAAGGACAGGGCTACGAGCAGTACTTC.